This TCR beta chain was documented in a study of T cell responses to AZD1222 COVID-19 vaccine (dated by TCRdb to about 2021). Regarding the complete study: Because spike-specific TCR depth and breadth did not differ between the two schedules, AZD1222 recipients who got a second dose at roughly 4 weeks were pooled with those who got a second dose at roughly 12 weeks. A total of more than 230 trial participants underwent TCR sequencing, of whom nearly 210 received two doses of AZD1222 and some 25 received two doses of the MenACWY control vaccine. Trial participants were enrolled into age subgroups of 18-55, 56-69 and 70-plus years, which contained about 150, 28 and 57 TCR-sequenced participants, respectively. Study-wide conclusions, independent of this receptor: Most participants were white British and females outnumbered males, and the authors suggested that clonal diversity may have been underestimated. In the small 56-69-year group, the increase in depth fell short of significance, most likely because of low power. A significant rise in spike-specific TCR breadth and depth was observed after two AZD1222 doses relative to day 0 and relative to MenACWY recipients. Conclusions about previously exposed vaccinees were limited because only six AZD1222 recipients were SARS-CoV-2 seropositive at baseline. Vaccine-associated CD4 TCRs spanned the whole spike protein, with dominant responses in regions 160-218 and 743-854. Reportedly, close to half of the unique spike-specific TCRs recognized epitopes lying outside the regions that are mutated in the B.1.351 and B.1.1.7 variants. Because no samples from the day 14 peak response were available, repertoires could be characterized only after the peak T cell response.

Taken with the paper, the label for time point translates to: baseline before first vaccination. Vaccinee samples were obtained from the UK trials COV001 and COV002, which included a single-blind randomized controlled phase 2/3 trial of AZD1222 (ChAdOx1 nCoV-19) in healthy adults. For TCRbeta chain sequencing, PBMC samples were collected from trial participants at day 0 and at day 28 after the second dose. The CDR3 regions of human TCRbeta chains were analyzed by immunosequencing. Per the source publication's procedure: TCRs in the repertoires were compared against a reference library of SARS-CoV-2-specific TCRs that had been generated with the MIRA antigen-specificity platform. Breadth was defined as the fraction of unique TCRs that were SARS-CoV-2-associated. Depth was defined as the fraction of total T cells that were SARS-CoV-2-associated. Using the MIRA data, each spike-specific TCR was assigned both to the spike region to which the TCR was reactive and to a CD4 or CD8 class. Log10-transformed breadth and depth values were compared by one-way ANOVA with Sidak's multiple comparisons tests. This is the immuneACCESS table as TCRdb keeps it, with only in-frame sequences that have V and J called. A part of the clones is gone; compared with another copy, unresolved V genes explain less than half, and the rest is unexplained. V, J and clone size are those of that table, while D and trimming were read from the DNA. The sample table contains over 85,000 clones; only one count was recorded for over 75% of them. In total, the top ten clones hold roughly 5% of the sample.

From a lookup of the germline V gene, CDR1 and CDR2 are MDHEN and SYDVKM. The CDR3 numbers 17 residues from cysteine through phenylalanine. Only the CDR3 DNA stays, 51 bases, in frame from base 1. The V end loses 6 bases and the J end loses 4 bases, and a stretch of 22 bases separates them. Details on this clone: Its binding antigen is unknown. No qualities accompany the bases; no much larger clone lies one base away.

The TCR comes from an adult in good health. The sequence joins TRBV28 to TRBJ2-1, with a weak D call of TRBD1 (5 bases match). Material: peripheral blood, obtained on day 0 of AZD1222 vaccination. The CDR3: CASRKTRRDSSYNEQFF. The DNA sequence is TGTGCCAGCAGGAAAACTCGCAGGGATTCTTCTTACAATGAGCAGTTCTTC.